The 8 T cell receptor beta chains in this list originate from one sample, sequenced in a study of T-cell reconstitution after alpha-beta-depleted transplantation in children. Unique molecular identifiers were incorporated into the prepared TCRbeta library. TCRdb independently ran MiXCR on the PCR reads; one entry per CDR3 protein. The sample holds roughly 300,000 distinct CDR3 sequences, roughly 10% seen once. The specimen was peripheral blood, collected 180 days after TCRalphabeta/CD19-depleted stem cell transplant. These receptors were obtained from a male patient between 2 and 10 years old who had a stem cell transplant for chronic granulomatous disease, so the T cells may come from the graft donor.

Many counts were recorded for this clonotype. This rearrangement joins TRBV7-2 to TRBJ2-3, with 7 nucleotides matching TRBD2. V shed 2 bases, J shed 5 bases, and the junction held 7 bases outside the gene matches. Germline CDR1 and CDR2: SGHTA and FQGNSA. This CDR3 has 15 residues. The CDR3 sequence is CASSLMRLAGDTQYF. The CDR3 nucleotides are TGTGCCAGCAGCTTAATGCGACTAGCTGGAGATACGCAGTATTTT.

This clonotype has a count of ten or more. This chain uses TRBV9 with TRBJ2-7; maybe TRBD1 (5 bases). The CDR3 extends over 14 amino acids. The germline CDR1 and CDR2 sequences are SGDLS and YYNGEE. Trimming pared 0 bases from V and 2 bases from J, leaving 9 bases between. The chain's CDR3 is CASSVEVGAYEQYF. Here the CDR3 DNA reads TGTGCCAGCAGCGTAGAAGTAGGGGCCTACGAGCAGTACTTC.

This clonotype was seen many times. The chain recombines TRBV12-3 or TRBV12-4 with TRBJ2-5; weak D call: TRBD2 (6 bases). The CDR3 has 15 amino acids. V lost 5 bases, J lost 7 bases, and 20 bases lay in between. The CDR3, as DNA: TGTGCCAGCAGTAACACGGACGGGAGATATGGGACCCAGTACTTC. It is translated as CASSNTDGRYGTQYF.

This sequence joins TRBV19 and TRBJ2-4; tentatively, D is TRBD2 (5 bases). The V and J ends lost 4 bases and 6 bases respectively, with 7 bases between them. The CDR3 runs 12 residues. Germline loops: CDR1 LNHDA, CDR2 SQIVND (reference sequence). The CDR3 bases are TGTGCCAGTAGTAACGAGGGAAACATTCAGTACTTC. It encodes CASSNEGNIQYF.

At least ten counts were recorded for this clonotype. The V gene is TRBV10-3, the J gene TRBJ1-2; D might be TRBD1 (6 bases). This CDR3 region has 14 residues. Trimming stripped 3 bases from V and 3 bases from J, with 11 bases between. The germline CDR1 and CDR2 sequences are ENHRY and SYGVKD. This CDR3 reads CAISEGGSYYGYTF. The CDR3 nucleotides are TGTGCCATCAGTGAAGGGGGTTCCTACTATGGCTACACCTTC.

This clonotype was counted many times. This chain connects TRBV6-2 or TRBV6-3 to TRBJ1-2; D gene ambiguous. The CDR3 contains 17 residues. The V gene's germline CDR1 is MNHEY and CDR2 SVGEGT. The V end lost 2 bases, the J end lost 7 bases, and 23 bases lay between the germline ends. This CDR3 is CASSYPRERGPYAGYTF. The DNA for the CDR3 is TGTGCCAGCAGTTACCCGCGGGAGAGAGGGCCATATGCTGGCTACACCTTC.

This clonotype was found many times. This chain connects TRBV27 to TRBJ2-1, with D maybe TRBD1 (6 bases). CDR3 size: 14 residues. Germline-derived CDR1 and CDR2 are MNHEY and SMNVEV (reference sequence). Trimming pared 7 bases from V and 7 bases from J, leaving 17 bases between. CDR3 protein: CASTADNRVNEQFF. The CDR3 region has the DNA TGTGCCAGCACAGCCGACAACAGGGTGAATGAGCAGTTCTTC.

This clonotype has at least ten counts. The CDR3 protein is CSARLWEGTDTQYF. Written as DNA, the CDR3 is TGCAGTGCTAGGCTTTGGGAGGGCACAGATACGCAGTATTTT. This sequence joins TRBV20-1 and TRBJ2-3; D is perhaps TRBD2 (6 bases). V was trimmed by 3 bases and J by 1 base, leaving 11 bases between them. This CDR3 is built from 14 residues. In germline, CDR1 is DFQATT, CDR2 SNEGSKA (reference sequence).